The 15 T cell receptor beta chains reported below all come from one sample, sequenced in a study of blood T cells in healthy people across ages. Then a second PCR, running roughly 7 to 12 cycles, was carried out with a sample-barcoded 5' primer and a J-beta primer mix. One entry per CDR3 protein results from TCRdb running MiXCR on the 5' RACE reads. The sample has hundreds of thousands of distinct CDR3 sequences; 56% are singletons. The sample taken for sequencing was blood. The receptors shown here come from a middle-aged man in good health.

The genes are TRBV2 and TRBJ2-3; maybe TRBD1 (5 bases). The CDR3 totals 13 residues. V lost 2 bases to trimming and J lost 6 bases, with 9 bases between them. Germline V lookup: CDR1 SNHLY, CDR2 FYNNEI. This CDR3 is CASSEPRADTQYF. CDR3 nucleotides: TGTGCCAGCAGTGAACCCAGGGCGGATACGCAGTATTTT.

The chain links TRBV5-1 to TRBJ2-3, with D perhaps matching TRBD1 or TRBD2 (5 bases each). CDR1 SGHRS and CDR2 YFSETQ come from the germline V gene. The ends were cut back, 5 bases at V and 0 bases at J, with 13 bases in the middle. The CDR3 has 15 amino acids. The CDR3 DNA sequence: TGCGCCAGCAGTAATGGGGGATCTAGCACAGATACGCAGTATTTT. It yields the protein CASSNGGSSTDTQYF. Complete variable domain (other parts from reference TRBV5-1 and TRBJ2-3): KAGVTQTPRYLIKTRGQQVTLSCSPISGHRSVSWYQQTPGQGLQFLFEYFSETQRNKGNFPGRFSGRQFSNSRSEMNVSTLELGDSALYLCASSNGGSSTDTQYFGPGTRLTVL.

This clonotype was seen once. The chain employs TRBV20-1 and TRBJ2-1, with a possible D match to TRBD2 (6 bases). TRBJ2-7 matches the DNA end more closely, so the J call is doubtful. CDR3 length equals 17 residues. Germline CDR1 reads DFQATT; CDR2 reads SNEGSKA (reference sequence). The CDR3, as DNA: TGCAGTGCTAGAGATGTCTCGGCGGGGAGCTCCTACAATGAGCAGTACTTC. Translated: CSARDVSAGSSYNEQYF.

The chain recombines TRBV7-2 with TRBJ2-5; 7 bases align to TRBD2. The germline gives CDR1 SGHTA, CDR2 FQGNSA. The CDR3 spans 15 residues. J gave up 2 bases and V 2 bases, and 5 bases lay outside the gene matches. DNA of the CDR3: TGTGCCAGCAGCTTATTTCTAGCGGAGCAAGAGACCCAGTACTTC. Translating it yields CASSLFLAEQETQYF.

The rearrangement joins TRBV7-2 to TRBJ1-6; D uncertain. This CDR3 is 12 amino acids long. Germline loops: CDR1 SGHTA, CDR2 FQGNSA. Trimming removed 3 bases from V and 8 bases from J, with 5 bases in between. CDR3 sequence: CASSFSDSPLHF. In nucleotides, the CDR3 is TGTGCCAGCAGCTTTTCGGATTCACCCCTCCACTTT.

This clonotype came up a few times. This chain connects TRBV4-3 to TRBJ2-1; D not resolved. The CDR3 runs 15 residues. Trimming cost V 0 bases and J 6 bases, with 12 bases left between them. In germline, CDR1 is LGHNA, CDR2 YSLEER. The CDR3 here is CASSQDGKGPNEQFF. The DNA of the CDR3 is TGCGCCAGCAGCCAAGATGGTAAGGGCCCCAATGAGCAGTTCTTC.

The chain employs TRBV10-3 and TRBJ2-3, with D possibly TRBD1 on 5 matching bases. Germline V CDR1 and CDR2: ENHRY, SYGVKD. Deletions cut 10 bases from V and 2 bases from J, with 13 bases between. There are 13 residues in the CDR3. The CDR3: CASTGSATDTQYF. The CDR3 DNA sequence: TGTGCCAGCACAGGTTCTGCCACAGATACGCAGTATTTT.

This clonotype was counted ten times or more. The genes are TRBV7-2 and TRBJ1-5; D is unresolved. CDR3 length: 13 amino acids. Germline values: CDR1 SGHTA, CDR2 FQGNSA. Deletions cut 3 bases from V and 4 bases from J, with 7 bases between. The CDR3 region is CASSFNENQPQHF. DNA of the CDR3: TGTGCCAGCAGCTTTAACGAAAATCAGCCCCAGCATTTT.

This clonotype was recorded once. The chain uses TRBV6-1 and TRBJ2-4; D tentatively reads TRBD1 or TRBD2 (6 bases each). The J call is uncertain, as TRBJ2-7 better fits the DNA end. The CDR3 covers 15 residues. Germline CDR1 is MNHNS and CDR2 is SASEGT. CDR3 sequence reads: CASRPGGGGFYEQYF. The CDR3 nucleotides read TGTGCCAGCAGGCCCGGAGGGGGTGGTTTCTACGAGCAGTACTTC.

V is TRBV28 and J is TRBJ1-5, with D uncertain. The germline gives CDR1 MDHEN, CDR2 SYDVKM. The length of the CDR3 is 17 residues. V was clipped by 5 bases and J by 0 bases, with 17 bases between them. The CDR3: CASSPTLHDDSNQPQHF. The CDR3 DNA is TGTGCCAGCAGTCCCACCCTACATGATGATAGCAATCAGCCCCAGCATTTT.

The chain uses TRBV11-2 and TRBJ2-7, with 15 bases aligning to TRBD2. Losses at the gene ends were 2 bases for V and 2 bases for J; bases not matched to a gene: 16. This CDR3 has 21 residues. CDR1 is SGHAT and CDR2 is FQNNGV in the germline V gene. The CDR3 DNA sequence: TGTGCCAGCAGCTTATCATTTCCGGGACTAGCGGGAGGTCGCTTTACCTACGAGCAGTACTTC. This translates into CASSLSFPGLAGGRFTYEQYF.

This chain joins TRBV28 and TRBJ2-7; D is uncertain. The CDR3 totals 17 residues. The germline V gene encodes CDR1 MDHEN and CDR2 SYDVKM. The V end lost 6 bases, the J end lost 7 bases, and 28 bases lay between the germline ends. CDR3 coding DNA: TGTGCCAGCAGCCTCCCAGCCGCAGTCCTAGGGCGTTTGGAGCAGTACTTC. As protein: CASSLPAAVLGRLEQYF.

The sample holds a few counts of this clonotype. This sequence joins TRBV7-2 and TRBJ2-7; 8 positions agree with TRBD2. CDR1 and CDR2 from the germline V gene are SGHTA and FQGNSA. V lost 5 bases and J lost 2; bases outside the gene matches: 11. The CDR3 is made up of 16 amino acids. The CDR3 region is CASSPGAGLGPYEQYF. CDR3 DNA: TGTGCCAGCAGCCCCGGAGCGGGACTAGGACCCTACGAGCAGTACTTC.

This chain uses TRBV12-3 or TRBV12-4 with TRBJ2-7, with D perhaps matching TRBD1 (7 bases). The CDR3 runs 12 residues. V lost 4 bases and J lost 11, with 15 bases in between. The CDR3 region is CASSSRAGGKYF. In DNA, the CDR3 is TGTGCCAGCAGTTCTAGGGCAGGGGGGAAGTACTTC.

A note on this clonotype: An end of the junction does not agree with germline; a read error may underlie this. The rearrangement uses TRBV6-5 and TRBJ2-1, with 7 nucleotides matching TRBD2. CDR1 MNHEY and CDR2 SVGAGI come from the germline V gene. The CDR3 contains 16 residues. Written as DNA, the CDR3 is TGTGCCAGCAGTTACTGGGGGGAGGGCCGCTACAGTGAGCAGTTCTTC. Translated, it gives CASSYWGEGRYSEQFF.